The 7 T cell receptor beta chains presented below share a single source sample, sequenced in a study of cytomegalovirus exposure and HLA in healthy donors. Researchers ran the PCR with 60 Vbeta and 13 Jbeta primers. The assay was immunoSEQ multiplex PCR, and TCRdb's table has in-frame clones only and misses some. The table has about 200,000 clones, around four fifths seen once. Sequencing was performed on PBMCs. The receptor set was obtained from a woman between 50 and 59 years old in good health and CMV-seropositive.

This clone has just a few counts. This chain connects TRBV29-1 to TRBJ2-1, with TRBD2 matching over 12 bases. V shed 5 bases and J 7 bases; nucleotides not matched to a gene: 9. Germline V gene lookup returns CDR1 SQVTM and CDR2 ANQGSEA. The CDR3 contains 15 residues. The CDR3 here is CSVISGTSGWNEQFF. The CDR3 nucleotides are TGCAGCGTTATATCCGGGACTAGCGGGTGGAATGAGCAGTTCTTC.

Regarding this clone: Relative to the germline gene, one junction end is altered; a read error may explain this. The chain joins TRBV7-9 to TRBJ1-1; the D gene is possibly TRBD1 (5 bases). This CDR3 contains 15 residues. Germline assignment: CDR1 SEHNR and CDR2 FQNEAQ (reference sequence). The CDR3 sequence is CSSSPGQQELTEAFF. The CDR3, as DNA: TGTTCCAGCAGCCCCGGTCAACAGGAATTAACTGAAGCTTTCTTT.

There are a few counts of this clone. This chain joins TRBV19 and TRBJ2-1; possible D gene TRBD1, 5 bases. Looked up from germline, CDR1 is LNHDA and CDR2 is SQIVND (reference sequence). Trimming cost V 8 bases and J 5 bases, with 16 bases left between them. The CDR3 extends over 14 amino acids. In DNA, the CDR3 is TGTGCCAGTGCTGGGTCCTGGGGCGACAATGAGCAGTTCTTC. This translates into CASAGSWGDNEQFF.

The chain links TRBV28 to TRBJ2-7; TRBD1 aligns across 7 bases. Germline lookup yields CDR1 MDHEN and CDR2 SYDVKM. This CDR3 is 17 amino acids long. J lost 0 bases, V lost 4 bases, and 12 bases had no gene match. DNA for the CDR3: TGTGCCAGCAGTTCAAACAATTGGGGACAGCACTCCTACGAGCAGTACTTC. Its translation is CASSSNNWGQHSYEQYF.

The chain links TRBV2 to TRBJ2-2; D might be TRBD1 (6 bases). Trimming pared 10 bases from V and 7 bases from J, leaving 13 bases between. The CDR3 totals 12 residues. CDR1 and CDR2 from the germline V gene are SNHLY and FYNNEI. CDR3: CAKLTGVGELFF. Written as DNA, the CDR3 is TGTGCCAAGTTGACAGGTGTCGGGGAGCTGTTTTTT.

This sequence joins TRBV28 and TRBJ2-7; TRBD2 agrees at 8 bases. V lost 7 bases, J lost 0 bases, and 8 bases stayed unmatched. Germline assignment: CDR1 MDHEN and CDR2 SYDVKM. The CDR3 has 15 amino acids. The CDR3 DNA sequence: TGTGCCAGCACCCCGGGGGGGGCCCGCTCCTACGAGCAGTACTTC. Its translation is CASTPGGARSYEQYF.

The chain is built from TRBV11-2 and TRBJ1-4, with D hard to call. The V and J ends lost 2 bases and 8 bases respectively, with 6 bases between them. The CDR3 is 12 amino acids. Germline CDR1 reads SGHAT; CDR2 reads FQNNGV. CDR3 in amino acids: CASSLKHEKLFF. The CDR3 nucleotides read TGTGCCAGCAGCTTAAAACACGAAAAACTGTTTTTT.